This T cell receptor beta chain was retrieved from a study of OX40 agonist ivuxolimab in advanced cancers. Study in general: Dose-escalation patients' cancers were hepatocellular carcinoma, melanoma, renal cell or head and neck cancer.

Germline trimming cut 6 bases from V and 2 bases from J; bases unmatched to any gene: 11. Germline-derived CDR1 and CDR2 are SNHLY and FYNNEI. The CDR3 is 19 amino acids. Using immunoSEQ multiplex PCR, the repertoire was profiled, and TCRdb retains in-frame clones only, with some absent. Of 40,000 to 60,000 clones in the sample, about nine tenths were seen once. The chain couples TRBV2 to TRBJ2-1; 15 bases match TRBD2. Sequenced here: CD4+ or CD8+ T cells sorted from blood, sampled in a trial of the OX40 agonist ivuxolimab. This clonotype was obtained from an adult with an advanced solid tumor such as melanoma, head and neck, liver or kidney cancer. CDR3 loop: CASSAYGTSGRLPYNEQFF. For the CDR3, the DNA is TGTGCCAGCAGCGCTTACGGGACTAGCGGGAGGTTACCCTACAATGAGCAGTTCTTC.